Listed below are T cell receptor beta chains from one sample, sequenced in a study of OX40 agonist ivuxolimab in advanced cancers. This table comes from immunoSEQ multiplex PCR, and its TCRdb copy is limited to in-frame clones, with some not included. Of approximately 70,000 clones in the sample, 77% were seen once. Material: CD4+ or CD8+ T cells sorted from blood, obtained in a trial of the OX40 agonist ivuxolimab. Every receptor here comes from an adult with an advanced solid tumor such as melanoma, head and neck, liver or kidney cancer. Each CDR3 is given with its conserved first and last residue. D genes are given only for firm matches. Rows may omit the clone size; those that give it use once, few, many or a size class.

NA,TRBD1,TRBV19,TRBJ1-2,TGTGCCAGTAGCCCGGGACAGGGGTTGGACTATGGCTACACCTTC,CASSPGQGLDYGYTF
NA,TRBD1,TRBV5-4,TRBJ1-2,TGTGCCAGCAGCTTGGCTGACAGGGTACTAAATGGCTACACCTTC,CASSLADRVLNGYTF
NA,TRBD2,TRBV5-1,TRBJ2-2,TGCGCCAGCAGCCGCGGGACTAGCCACACCGGGGAGCTGTTTTTT,CASSRGTSHTGELFF
once,TRBD1,TRBV2,TRBJ1-4,TGTGCCAGCGGGCGGGACAGGGCAACTAATGAAAAACTGTTTTTT,CASGRDRATNEKLFF
once,NA,TRBV7-3,TRBJ2-1,TGTGCCAGCAGCAATTCACCCGGTTCCTACAATGAGCAGTTCTTC,CASSNSPGSYNEQFF
NA,TRBD1,TRBV5-4,TRBJ1-1,TGTGCCAGCAGCCCTGACAGGGCGGGTGGCACTGAAGCTTTCTTT,CASSPDRAGGTEAFF
NA,NA,TRBV5-1,TRBJ2-1,TGCGCCAGCAGCCACGGGAGTTTCGGAAATGAGCAGTTCTTC,CASSHGSFGNEQFF
NA,NA,TRBV16,TRBJ1-3,TGTGCCAGCAGCCGGACAAACTCTGGAAACACCATATATTTT,CASSRTNSGNTIYF
many,NA,TRBV5-1,TRBJ1-5,TGCGCCAGCAGCTTGGAAGGACTGCAGCCCCAGCATTTT,CASSLEGLQPQHF
NA,NA,TRBV2,TRBJ1-1,TGTGCCAGCAGTGAAGCTGGACGGAAAGTAACTGAAGCTTTCTTT,CASSEAGRKVTEAFF
NA,NA,TRBV2,TRBJ2-7,TGTGCCAGCAGTGAACGATCAGCGGGCGAGCAGTACTTC,CASSERSAGEQYF
NA,NA,TRBV5-1,TRBJ1-6,TGCGCCAGCAGCCAGGGAAATAATTCACCCCTCCACTTT,CASSQGNNSPLHF
NA,TRBD1,TRBV6-1,TRBJ2-7,TGTGCCAGCAGCGAAACGGGGACAGGGTGGCACGAGCAGTACTTC,CASSETGTGWHEQYF
NA,NA,TRBV5-1,TRBJ1-3,TGCGCCAGCAGCTTTAGCCACGGCGCCAGGGCGGGAAACACCATATATTTT,CASSFSHGARAGNTIYF
few,NA,TRBV15,TRBJ2-7,TGTGCCACCAGCAGAGTTCAAACCTACGAGCAGTACTTC,CATSRVQTYEQYF
few,TRBD2,TRBV2,TRBJ2-5,TGTGCCAGCAGGAAGGGGGTAGCGGGGGCCCTGGGGACCCAGTACTTC,CASRKGVAGALGTQYF
NA,TRBD1,TRBV29-1,TRBJ2-3,TGCAGCGTTGAGCCGGGACAGGGTGCAGATACGCAGTATTTT,CSVEPGQGADTQYF
NA,NA,TRBV5-1,TRBJ2-5,TGCGCCAGCAGCTTGGGTGGGAGGATCCAAGAGACCCAGTACTTC,CASSLGGRIQETQYF
few,TRBD1,TRBV5-1,TRBJ2-5,TGCGCCAGCCGCCGACAGGGGCAAGAGACCCAGTACTTC,CASRRQGQETQYF
NA,NA,TRBV6-6,TRBJ1-6,TGTGCCAGCAGCCCGACTTGGAATTCACCCCTCCACTTT,CASSPTWNSPLHF
NA,NA,TRBV2,TRBJ1-2,TGTGCCAGCAATCGGAACCTTGAAGACTATGGCTACACCTTC,CASNRNLEDYGYTF
NA,NA,TRBV7-9,TRBJ2-2,TGTGCCAGCAGCTTAGTGGCGGCCGGGCCCGGGGAGCTGTTTTTT,CASSLVAAGPGELFF
NA,TRBD1,TRBV18,TRBJ1-1,TGTGCCAGCTCACCACAGGGGGCCGTGGAAGCTTTCTTT,CASSPQGAVEAFF
few,TRBD2,TRBV11-3,TRBJ2-1,TGTGCCAGCAGCTTAGGGACTAGCGGGATTTACAATGAGCAGTTCTTC,CASSLGTSGIYNEQFF
NA,NA,TRBV5-4,TRBJ1-3,TGTGCCAGCAGCTCGGTAGACCGGGGGAACACCATATATTTT,CASSSVDRGNTIYF
NA,NA,TRBV5-1,TRBJ1-4,TGCGCCAGCAGCCCATCTGCAACTAATGAAAAACTGTTTTTT,CASSPSATNEKLFF
few,NA,TRBV10-3,TRBJ2-2,TGTGCCATCAGCCCCTCGGACCCCTACACCGGGGAGCTGTTTTTT,CAISPSDPYTGELFF
once,NA,TRBV30,TRBJ2-1,TGTGCCTGGAGTTTGACGGATGAGCAGTTCTTC,CAWSLTDEQFF
NA,NA,TRBV5-5,TRBJ2-7,TGTGCCAGCAGCGGATTTAGAGGCTACGAGCAGTACTTC,CASSGFRGYEQYF
NA,NA,TRBV4-1,TRBJ2-1,TGCGCCAGCAGCCAAGCAATCGAGGGCCATGAGCAGTTCTTC,CASSQAIEGHEQFF
NA,NA,TRBV6-5,TRBJ1-1,TGTGCCAGCAGTTTCAACAGGGAATCCACTGAAGCTTTCTTT,CASSFNRESTEAFF
NA,NA,TRBV5-1,TRBJ1-5,TGCGCCAGCAGCTTGGGGTATTCTGTTAGCAATCAGCCCCAGCATTTT,CASSLGYSVSNQPQHF
NA,NA,TRBV5-6,TRBJ2-7,TGTGCCAGCAGCTTGCCCGTCAAGACCTACGAGCAGTACTTC,CASSLPVKTYEQYF
NA,TRBD1,TRBV6-5,TRBJ2-1,TGTGCCAGCAGTGAAGGGACAGGGGACAATGAGCAGTTCTTC,CASSEGTGDNEQFF